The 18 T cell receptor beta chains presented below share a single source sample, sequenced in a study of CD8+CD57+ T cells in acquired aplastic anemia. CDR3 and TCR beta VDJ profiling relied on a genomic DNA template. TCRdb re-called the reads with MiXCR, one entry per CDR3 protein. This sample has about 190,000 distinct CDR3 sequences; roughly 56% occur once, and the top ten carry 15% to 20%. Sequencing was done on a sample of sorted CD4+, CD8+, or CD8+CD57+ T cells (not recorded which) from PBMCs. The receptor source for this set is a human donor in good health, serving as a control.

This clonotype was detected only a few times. The CDR3 loop is CASSEWTGVEGYTF. The CDR3 bases are TGTGCCAGCAGTGAATGGACAGGGGTAGAAGGCTACACCTTC. This chain links TRBV25-1 with TRBJ1-2; TRBD1 matches 9 bases. V lost 1 base, J lost 8 bases, and 5 bases stayed unmatched. Germline V gene lookup returns CDR1 MGHDK and CDR2 SYGVNS. This CDR3 is 14 amino acids long.

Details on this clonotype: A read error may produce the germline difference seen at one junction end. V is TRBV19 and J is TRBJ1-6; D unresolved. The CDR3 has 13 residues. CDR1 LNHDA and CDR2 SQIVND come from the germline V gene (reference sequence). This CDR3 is CASSGRDNSPRHF. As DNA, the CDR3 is TGTGCCAGTAGTGGGCGCGATAATTCACCCCGCCACTTT.

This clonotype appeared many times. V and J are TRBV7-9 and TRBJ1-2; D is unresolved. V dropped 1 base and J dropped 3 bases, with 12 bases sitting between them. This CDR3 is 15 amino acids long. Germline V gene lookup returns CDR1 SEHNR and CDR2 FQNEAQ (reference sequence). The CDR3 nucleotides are TGTGCCAGCAGCTTAGGTGCGGGGTATGACTATGGCTACACCTTC. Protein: CASSLGAGYDYGYTF.

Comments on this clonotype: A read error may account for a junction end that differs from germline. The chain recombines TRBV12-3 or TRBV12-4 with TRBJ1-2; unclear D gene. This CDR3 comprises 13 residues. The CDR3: CSSSLLGNYGHTF. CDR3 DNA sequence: TGTTCCAGCAGTTTACTGGGGAACTATGGCCACACCTTC.

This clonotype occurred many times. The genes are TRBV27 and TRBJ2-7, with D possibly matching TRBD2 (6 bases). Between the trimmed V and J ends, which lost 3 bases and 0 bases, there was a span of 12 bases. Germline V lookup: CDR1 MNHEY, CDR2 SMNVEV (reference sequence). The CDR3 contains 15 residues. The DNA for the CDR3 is TGTGCCAGCAGTTTTTACCCGACTAGCTCCTACGAGCAGTACTTC. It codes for CASSFYPTSSYEQYF.

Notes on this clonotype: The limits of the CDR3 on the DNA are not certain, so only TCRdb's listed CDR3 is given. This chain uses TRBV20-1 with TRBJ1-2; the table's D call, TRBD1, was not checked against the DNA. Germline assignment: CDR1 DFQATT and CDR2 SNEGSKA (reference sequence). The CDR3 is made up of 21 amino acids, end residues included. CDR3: CSGLSNYGYTFGSGTNYGYTF.

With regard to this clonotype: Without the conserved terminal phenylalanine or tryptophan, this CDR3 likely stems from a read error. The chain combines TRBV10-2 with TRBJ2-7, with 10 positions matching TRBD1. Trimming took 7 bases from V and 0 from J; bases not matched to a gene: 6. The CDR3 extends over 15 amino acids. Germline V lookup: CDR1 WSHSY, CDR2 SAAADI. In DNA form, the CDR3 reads TGCGCCAGCAACGCCGGGACAGGGGTCTCCTACGAGCAGTACACA. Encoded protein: CASNAGTGVSYEQYT.

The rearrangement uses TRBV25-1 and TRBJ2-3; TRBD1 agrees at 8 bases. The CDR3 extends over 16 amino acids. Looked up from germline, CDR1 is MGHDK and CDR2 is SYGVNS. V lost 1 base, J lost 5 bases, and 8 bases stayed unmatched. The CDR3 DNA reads TGTGCCAGCAGTGAATGGGGGACAGGACAAGGAGATACGCAGTATTTT. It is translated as CASSEWGTGQGDTQYF. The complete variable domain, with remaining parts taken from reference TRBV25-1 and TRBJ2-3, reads EADIYQTPRYLVIGTGKKITLECSQTMGHDKMYWYQQDPGMELHLIHYSYGVNSTEKGDLSSESTVSRIRTEHFPLTLESARPSHTSQYLCASSEWGTGQGDTQYFGPGTRLTVL.

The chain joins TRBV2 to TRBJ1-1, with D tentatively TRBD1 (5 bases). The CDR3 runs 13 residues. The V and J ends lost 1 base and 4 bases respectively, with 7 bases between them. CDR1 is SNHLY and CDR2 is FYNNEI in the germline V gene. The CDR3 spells CASSEGQGTEAFF. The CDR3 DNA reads TGTGCCAGCAGTGAAGGCCAGGGCACTGAAGCTTTCTTT.

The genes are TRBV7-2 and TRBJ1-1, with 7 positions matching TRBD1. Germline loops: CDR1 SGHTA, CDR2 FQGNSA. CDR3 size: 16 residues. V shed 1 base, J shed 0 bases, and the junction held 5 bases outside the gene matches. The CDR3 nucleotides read TGTGCCAGCAGCTTAGTCACAGGGGTCATGAACACTGAAGCTTTCTTT. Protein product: CASSLVTGVMNTEAFF. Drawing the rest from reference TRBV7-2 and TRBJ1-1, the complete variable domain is GAGVSQSPSNKVTEKGKDVELRCDPISGHTALYWYRQSLGQGLEFLIYFQGNSAPDKSGLPSDRFSAERTGGSVSTLTIQRTQQEDSAVYLCASSLVTGVMNTEAFFGQGTRLTVV.

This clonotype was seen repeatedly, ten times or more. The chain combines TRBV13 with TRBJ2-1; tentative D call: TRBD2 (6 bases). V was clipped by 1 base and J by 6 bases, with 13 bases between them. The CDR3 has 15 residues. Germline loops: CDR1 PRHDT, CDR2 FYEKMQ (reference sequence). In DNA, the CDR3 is TGTGCCAGCAGCTTAGTCGATCGGGACTCCAATGAGCAGTTCTTC. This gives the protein CASSLVDRDSNEQFF.

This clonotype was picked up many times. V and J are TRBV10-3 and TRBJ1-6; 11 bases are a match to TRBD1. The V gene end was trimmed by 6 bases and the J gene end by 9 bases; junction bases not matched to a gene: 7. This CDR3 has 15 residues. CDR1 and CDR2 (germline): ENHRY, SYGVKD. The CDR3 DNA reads TGTGCCATCAGATCCGGGACAGGGGGTATTTCACCCCTCCACTTT. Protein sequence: CAIRSGTGGISPLHF.

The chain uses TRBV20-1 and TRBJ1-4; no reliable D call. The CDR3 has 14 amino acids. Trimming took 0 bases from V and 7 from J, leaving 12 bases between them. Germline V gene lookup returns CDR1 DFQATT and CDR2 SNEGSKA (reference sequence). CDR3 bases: TGCAGTGCTAGAGATGTGCGGACCGGTGAAAAACTGTTTTTT. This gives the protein CSARDVRTGEKLFF.

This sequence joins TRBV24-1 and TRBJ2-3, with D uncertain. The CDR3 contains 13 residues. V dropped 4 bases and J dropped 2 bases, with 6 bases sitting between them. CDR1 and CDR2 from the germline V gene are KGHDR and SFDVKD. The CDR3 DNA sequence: TGTGCCACCAGTGAGGAGACCACAGATACGCAGTATTTT. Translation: CATSEETTDTQYF.

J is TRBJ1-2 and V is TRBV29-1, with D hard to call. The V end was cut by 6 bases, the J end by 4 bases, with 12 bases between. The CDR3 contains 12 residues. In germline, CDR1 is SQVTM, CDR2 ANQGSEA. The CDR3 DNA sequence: TGCAGCGTGAGAACCCATATCTATGGCTACACCTTC. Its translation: CSVRTHIYGYTF. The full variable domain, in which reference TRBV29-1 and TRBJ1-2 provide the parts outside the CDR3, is SAVISQKPSRDICQRGTSLTIQCQVDSQVTMMFWYRQQPGQSLTLIATANQGSEATYESGFVIDKFPISRPNLTFSTLTVSNMSPEDSSIYLCSVRTHIYGYTFGSGTRLTVV.

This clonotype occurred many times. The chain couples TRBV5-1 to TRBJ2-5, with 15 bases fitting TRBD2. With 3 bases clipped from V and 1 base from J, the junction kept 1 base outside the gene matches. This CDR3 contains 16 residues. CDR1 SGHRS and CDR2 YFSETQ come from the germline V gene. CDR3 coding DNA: TGCGCCAGCAGCTCGGGACTAGCGGGGGGCCAAGAGACCCAGTACTTC. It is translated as CASSSGLAGGQETQYF.

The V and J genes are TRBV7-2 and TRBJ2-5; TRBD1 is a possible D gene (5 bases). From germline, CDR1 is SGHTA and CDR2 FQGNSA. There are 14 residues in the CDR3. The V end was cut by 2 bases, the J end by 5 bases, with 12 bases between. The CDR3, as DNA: TGTGCCAGCAGCTTATTTGGGGCCGGGGAGACCCAGTACTTC. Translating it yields CASSLFGAGETQYF.

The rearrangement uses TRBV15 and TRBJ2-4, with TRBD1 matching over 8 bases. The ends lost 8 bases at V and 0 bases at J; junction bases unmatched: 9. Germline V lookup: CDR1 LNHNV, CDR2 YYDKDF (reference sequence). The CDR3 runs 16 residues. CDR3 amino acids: CATRGQGGLAKNIQYF. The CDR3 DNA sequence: TGTGCCACCCGTGGACAGGGTGGGCTAGCCAAAAACATTCAGTACTTC. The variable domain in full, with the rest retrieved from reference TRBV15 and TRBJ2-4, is DAMVIQNPRYQVTQFGKPVTLSCSQTLNHNVMYWYQQKSSQAPKLLFHYYDKDFNNEADTPDNFQSRRPNTSFCFLDIRSPGLGDTAMYLCATRGQGGLAKNIQYFGAGTRLSVL.